This TCR beta chain was captured in a study of blood T cell repertoires in COVID-19 (TCRdb year 2020). A note on the overall study: The collaborator samples originated in the United States, Italy and Spain and spanned the acute and convalescent phases of COVID-19. The prospective study material was composed of cDNA or gDNA derived from T cells, B-cell-depleted T cells, or PBMCs. The dataset comprised deeply sampled blood TCRbeta repertoires from subjects exposed to, actively infected with, or recovered from COVID-19. The repertoires were made available in a free public database intended to serve as a resource for research on the immune response to SARS-CoV-2. Samples came from the ongoing ImmuneRACE study (first 160 participants) plus 1,254 subjects from 6 global collaborators. The sample metadata nearly always contained a de-identified subject ID, COVID-19 status, age in years and sex. Where HLA class I and class II types were available, the types were taken from metadata supplied by the sample provider, not from assay-based typing.

This clone was seen just once. Its specific antigen is unknown. Per-base qualities were not stored, and no clone one base away is much larger. What the research found in general, with its limitations: The quantity of clinical and demographic metadata differed by source and by participant and was supplied without curation.

One collaborating source in Seattle enrolled patients during active infection and followed them longitudinally through the course of disease. The collaborating institutions used their own protocols to collect whole blood in K2EDTA tubes. Collaborator samples were shipped for TCRbeta analysis as frozen whole blood, isolated PBMCs, or DNA extracted from either sample type. TCRbeta CDR3 regions were amplified from genomic DNA by means of the immunoSEQ Assay, a bias-controlled multiplex PCR. Processing in the source paper ran as follows. Within the assay, amplification of reference gene primers was used to estimate how many nucleated cells each sample contained. Sequence reads were collapsed and filtered to measure the absolute abundance of every unique TCRbeta CDR3 rearrangement. For each sample, productive Simpson clonality was calculated as the square root of Simpson's diversity index over productive rearrangements. In its TCRdb copy, this immuneACCESS table keeps in-frame sequences only and misses some clones. Where compared with another copy, unresolved V genes explain less than half of these, and the others have no known cause. Clone size and the V and J calls come from that table; the DNA yielded D and trimming. The table for this sample lists roughly 440,000 clones; approximately 90% of them were counted only once. Of the sample, roughly 12% is held by the ten largest clones.

The sequence derives from a woman aged 45-60 years with COVID-19, enrolled during active disease. Sequenced sample: peripheral blood.

The CDR3 reads as follows: CASSSDSGNGYTF. The nucleotide sequence reads as follows: TGTGCCAGCAGCTCCGATTCGGGGAATGGCTACACCTTC. The sequence is built from TRBV7-3 and TRBJ1-2; a confident D gene designation cannot be given. Reading the germline V gene gives CDR1 SGHTA and CDR2 FQGTGA. The junction shows trimming of 4 bases on V and 6 bases on J, plus 12 bases between the germline ends. Its CDR3 holds 13 amino acids, cysteine through phenylalanine. Left in the record is the CDR3 DNA by itself, 39 bases read in frame from the first base.